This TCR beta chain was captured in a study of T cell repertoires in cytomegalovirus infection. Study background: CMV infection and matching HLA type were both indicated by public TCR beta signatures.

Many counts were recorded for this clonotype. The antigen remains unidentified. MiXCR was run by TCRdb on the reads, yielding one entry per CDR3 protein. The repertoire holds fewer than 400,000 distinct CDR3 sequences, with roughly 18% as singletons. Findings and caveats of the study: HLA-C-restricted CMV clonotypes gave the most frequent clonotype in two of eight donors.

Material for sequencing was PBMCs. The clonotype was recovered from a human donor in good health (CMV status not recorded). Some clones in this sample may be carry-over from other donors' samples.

The CDR3 loop reads CASSIRRTGGDYTF. DNA of the CDR3: TGTGCCAGTAGTATACGTCGGACAGGGGGCGACTACACCTTC. The chain carries TRBV19 and TRBJ1-2; 11 bases are a match to TRBD1. The CDR3 consists of 14 residues. Unmatched junction bases numbered 6, after V lost 2 bases and J lost 10 bases. Germline assignment: CDR1 LNHDA and CDR2 SQIVND (reference sequence).